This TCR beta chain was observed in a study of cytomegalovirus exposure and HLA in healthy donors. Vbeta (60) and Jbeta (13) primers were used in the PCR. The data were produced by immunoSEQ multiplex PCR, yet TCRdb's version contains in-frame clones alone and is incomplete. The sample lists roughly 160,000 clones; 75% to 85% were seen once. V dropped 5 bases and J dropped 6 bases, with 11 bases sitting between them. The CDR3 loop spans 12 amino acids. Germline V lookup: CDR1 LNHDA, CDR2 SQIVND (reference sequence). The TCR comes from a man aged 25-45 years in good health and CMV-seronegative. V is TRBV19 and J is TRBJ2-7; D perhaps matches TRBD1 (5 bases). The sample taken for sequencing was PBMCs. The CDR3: CASSQQGSEQYF. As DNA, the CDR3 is TGTGCCAGTAGTCAGCAGGGTAGCGAGCAGTACTTC.